The rows below give T cell receptor beta chains drawn from one sample of a study of blood T cell repertoires in COVID-19. The assay was immunoSEQ multiplex PCR, and TCRdb's table has in-frame clones only and misses some. The repertoire has approximately 31,000 clones, 70% to 90% of them found once; the top ten carry less than 15%. Sequencing was done on a sample of peripheral blood. The receptors originated from a man aged 70-80 years with active COVID-19. The CDR3 runs from the conserved cysteine through the conserved F or W. A D gene is named only where the DNA matches it firmly. Clone size is shown for a subset of rows, as once, few, many or a class of expanded clone.

>TRBJ1-2|.|TRBD1|TRBV19
TGTGCCAGTAAGAGGGGCCAAAGGGGGCTAAGCTATGGCTACACCTTC
CASKRGQRGLSYGYTF
>TRBJ2-1|.|TRBD2|TRBV11-2
TGTGCCAGCAGCCGGGACTACCAAGACAATGAGCAGTTCTTC
CASSRDYQDNEQFF
>TRBJ2-3|.|.|TRBV7-6
TGTGCCAGCAGCCTTGGGGCCGCCGTTAGCACAGATACGCAGTATTTT
CASSLGAAVSTDTQYF
>TRBJ2-3|.|TRBD2|TRBV9
TGTGCCAGCAGCGGAAGGGCCGTCGACCTAGCGGGAGGCACAGATACGCAGTATTTT
CASSGRAVDLAGGTDTQYF
>TRBJ1-1|.|.|TRBV6-2/TRBV6-3
TGTGCCAGCAGTTACTCGAGCGGGCTGAGGAACACTGAAGCTTTCTTT
CASSYSSGLRNTEAFF
>TRBJ1-1|.|.|TRBV6-5
TGTGCCAGCAGTTACTTCAAGAACACTGAAGCTTTCTTT
CASSYFKNTEAFF
>TRBJ2-7|.|TRBD1|TRBV12-3/TRBV12-4
TGTGCCAGCAGTCCCGGGACAGGGTTAAGGTACTTC
CASSPGTGLRYF
>TRBJ1-5|few|.|TRBV19
TGTGCCAGTAGCCCCGGACAGAATCAGCCCCAGCATTTT
CASSPGQNQPQHF
>TRBJ1-1|.|.|TRBV5-4
TGTGCCAGCAGCTCGAGATCGGCAGACATGAACACTGAAGCTTTCTTT
CASSSRSADMNTEAFF
>TRBJ1-2|once|.|TRBV27
TGTGCCAGCAGCATGATGGGAGGGATCTATGGCTACACCTTC
CASSMMGGIYGYTF
>TRBJ1-2|once|.|TRBV3-1/TRBV3-2
TGTGCCAGCAGCCAAGATCTACTCTCCGTAAACTATGGCTACACCTTC
CASSQDLLSVNYGYTF
>TRBJ2-3|.|TRBD2|TRBV24-1
TGTGCCACCAGTGATTCTGGGACTAGCGGGGCCACAGATACGCAGTATTTT
CATSDSGTSGATDTQYF
>TRBJ2-3|.|.|TRBV10-1
TGCGCCAGCAGTGAGTCGATTTGGGCTCCAGATACGCAGTATTTT
CASSESIWAPDTQYF
>TRBJ2-3|.|TRBD2|TRBV3-1/TRBV3-2
TGTGCCAGCAGCCATACCCCACTAGCGGGAGGGCCTTACCTCACGGATACGCAGTATTTT
CASSHTPLAGGPYLTDTQYF
>TRBJ2-3|.|.|TRBV9
TGTGCCAGCAGCGTGAGGGCGGTACGGGGCACAGATACGCAGTATTTT
CASSVRAVRGTDTQYF
>TRBJ2-2|.|.|TRBV6-5
TGTGCCAGCACAGGGGAATCCGCGAACACCGGGGAGCTGTTTTTT
CASTGESANTGELFF
>TRBJ2-7|.|.|TRBV23-1
TGCGCCAGCAGTCATAGGACAGTCAACTCCTACGAGCAGTACTTC
CASSHRTVNSYEQYF
>TRBJ2-5|.|TRBD2|TRBV7-9
TGTGCCAGCAGCCCGAGGACTAGCGGGAGGGCCCAGTGGGAGACCCAGTACTTC
CASSPRTSGRAQWETQYF
>TRBJ2-1|.|TRBD2|TRBV29-1
TGCAGCGTTGAGGGCGGGACTAGTATCGATGAGCAGTTCTTC
CSVEGGTSIDEQFF
>TRBJ1-1|.|.|TRBV6-5
TGTGCCAGCAGTTACTCCCGACAGAACACTGAAGCTTTCTTT
CASSYSRQNTEAFF
>TRBJ1-1|.|.|TRBV29-1
TGCAGCGTTGAAAGGGCGGGGGGAATCACTGAAGCTTTCTTT
CSVERAGGITEAFF
>TRBJ1-5|.|.|TRBV12-5
TGTGCTAGTGGTTTGGGGGGGGGCAATCAGCCCCAGCATTTT
CASGLGGGNQPQHF
>TRBJ1-5|.|.|TRBV19
TGTGCCACCAGTACCCTCGGAGGGTACAGCAATCAGCCCCAGCATTTT
CATSTLGGYSNQPQHF
>TRBJ2-1|.|TRBD1|TRBV7-2
TGTGCCAGCAGCTTAGGAGGGGGCGTCTCCTACAATGAGCAGTTCTTC
CASSLGGGVSYNEQFF
>TRBJ2-7|.|TRBD1|TRBV6-5
TGTGCCAGCAGTCGGGACCCGGGGACAGCCTACGAGCAGTACTTC
CASSRDPGTAYEQYF
>TRBJ1-5|once|TRBD1|TRBV28
TGTGCCAGCAGTCCCTTCGGAGACAGGGGGAGCAATCAGCCCCAGCATTTT
CASSPFGDRGSNQPQHF
>TRBJ1-1|.|.|TRBV12-3/TRBV12-4
TGTGCCAGCAGGGGACTTAAGAACACTGAAGCTTTCTTT
CASRGLKNTEAFF
>TRBJ1-6|.|.|TRBV29-1
TGCAGCGTTGAAGTGTCCCGAGGGTCCCTCCACTTT
CSVEVSRGSLHF
>TRBJ2-1|.|.|TRBV19
TGTGCCAGTAGTATTGGCAACTCCTACAATGAGCAGTTCTTC
CASSIGNSYNEQFF
>TRBJ1-4|.|.|TRBV6-5
TGTGCCAGCAGTACTAGGACGGGGAAACTGTTTTTT
CASSTRTGKLFF
>TRBJ2-7|once|.|TRBV25-1
TGTGCCAGCAGTGAAGGGCGTACCGAGCAGTACTTC
CASSEGRTEQYF
>TRBJ1-2|.|.|TRBV28
TGTGCCAGCAGGGGGCACTCTATAGGATTCGGCTACACCTTC
CASRGHSIGFGYTF
>TRBJ1-2|.|TRBD1|TRBV3-1/TRBV3-2
TGTGCCAGCAGCCCACCTGCAGGGGGCGATGGCTACACCTTC
CASSPPAGGDGYTF
>TRBJ2-3|.|.|TRBV5-4
TGTGCCAGCAGCTCACCGGGACTTAGCACAGATACGCAGTATTTT
CASSSPGLSTDTQYF
>TRBJ1-1|.|.|TRBV2
TGTGCCAGCAGTGAACAGGGAGGTTCTGAAGCTTTCTTT
CASSEQGGSEAFF